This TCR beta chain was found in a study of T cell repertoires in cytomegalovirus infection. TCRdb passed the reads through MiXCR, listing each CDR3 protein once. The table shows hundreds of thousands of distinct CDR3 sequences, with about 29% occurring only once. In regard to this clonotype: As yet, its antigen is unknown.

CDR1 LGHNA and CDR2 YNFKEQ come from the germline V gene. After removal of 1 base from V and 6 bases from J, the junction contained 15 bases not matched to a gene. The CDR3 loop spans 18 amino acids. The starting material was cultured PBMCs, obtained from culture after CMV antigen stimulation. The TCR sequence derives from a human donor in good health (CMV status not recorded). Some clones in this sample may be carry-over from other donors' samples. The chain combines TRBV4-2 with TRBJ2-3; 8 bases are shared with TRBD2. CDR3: CASSQAMVAGGVKDTQYF. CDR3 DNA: TGTGCCAGCAGCCAAGCTATGGTCGCGGGAGGAGTTAAGGATACGCAGTATTTT.